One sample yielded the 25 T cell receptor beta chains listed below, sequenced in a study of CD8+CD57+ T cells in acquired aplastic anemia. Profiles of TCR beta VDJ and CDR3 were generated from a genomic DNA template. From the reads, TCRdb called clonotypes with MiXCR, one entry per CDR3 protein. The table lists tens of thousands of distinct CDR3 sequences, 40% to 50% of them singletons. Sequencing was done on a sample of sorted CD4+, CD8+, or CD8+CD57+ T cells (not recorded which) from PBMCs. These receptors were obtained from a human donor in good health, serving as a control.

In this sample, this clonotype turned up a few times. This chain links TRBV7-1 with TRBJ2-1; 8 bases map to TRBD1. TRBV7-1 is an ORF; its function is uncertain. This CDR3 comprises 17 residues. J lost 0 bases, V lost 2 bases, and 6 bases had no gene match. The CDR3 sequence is CASSSRPGTGSYNEQFF. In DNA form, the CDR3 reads TGTGCCAGCAGCTCACGACCCGGGACAGGCTCCTACAATGAGCAGTTCTTC.

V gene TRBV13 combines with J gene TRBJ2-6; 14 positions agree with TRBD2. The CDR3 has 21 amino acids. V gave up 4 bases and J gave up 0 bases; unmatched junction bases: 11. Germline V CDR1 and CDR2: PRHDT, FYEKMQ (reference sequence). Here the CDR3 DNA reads TGTGCCAGCAGCTCCCGACTAGCGGGGGGGCCAACCTACTCTGGGGCCAACGTCCTGACTTTC. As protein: CASSSRLAGGPTYSGANVLTF. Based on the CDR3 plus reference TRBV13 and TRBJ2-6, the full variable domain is AAGVIQSPRHLIKEKRETATLKCYPIPRHDTVYWYQQGPGQDPQFLISFYEKMQSDKGSIPDRFSAQQFSDYHSELNMSSLELGDSALYFCASSSRLAGGPTYSGANVLTFGAGSRLTVL.

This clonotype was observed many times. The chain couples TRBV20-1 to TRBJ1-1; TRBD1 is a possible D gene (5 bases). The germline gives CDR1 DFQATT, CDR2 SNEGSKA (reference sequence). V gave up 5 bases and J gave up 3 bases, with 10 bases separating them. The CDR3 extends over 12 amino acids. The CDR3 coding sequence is TGCAGTGCTCGGGGCCCCGACACTGAAGCTTTCTTT. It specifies CSARGPDTEAFF.

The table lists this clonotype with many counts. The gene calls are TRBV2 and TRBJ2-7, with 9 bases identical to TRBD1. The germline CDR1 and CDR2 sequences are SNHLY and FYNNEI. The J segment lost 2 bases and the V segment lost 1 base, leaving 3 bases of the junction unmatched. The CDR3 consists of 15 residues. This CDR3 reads CASSEGDRATYEQYF. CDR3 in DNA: TGTGCCAGCAGTGAAGGGGACAGGGCGACCTACGAGCAGTACTTC.

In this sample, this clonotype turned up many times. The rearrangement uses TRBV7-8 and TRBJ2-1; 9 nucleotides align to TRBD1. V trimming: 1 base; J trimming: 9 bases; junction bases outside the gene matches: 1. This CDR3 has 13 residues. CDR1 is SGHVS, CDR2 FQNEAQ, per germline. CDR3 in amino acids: CASSLGTGVEQFF. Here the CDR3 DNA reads TGTGCCAGCAGCTTAGGGACAGGGGTTGAGCAGTTCTTC.

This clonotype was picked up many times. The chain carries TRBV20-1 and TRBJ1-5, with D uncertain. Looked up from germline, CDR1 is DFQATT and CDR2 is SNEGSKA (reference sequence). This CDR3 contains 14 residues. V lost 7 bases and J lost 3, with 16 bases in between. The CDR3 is CSVGPQLDNQPQHF. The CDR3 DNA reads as TGCAGTGTGGGTCCTCAGCTCGACAATCAGCCCCAGCATTTT.

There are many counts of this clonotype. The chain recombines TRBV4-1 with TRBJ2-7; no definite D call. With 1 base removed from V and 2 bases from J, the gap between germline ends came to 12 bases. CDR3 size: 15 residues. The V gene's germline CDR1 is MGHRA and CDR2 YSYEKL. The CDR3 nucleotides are TGCGCCAGCAGCCAAGCCACTGGGAAGACCTACGAGCAGTACTTC. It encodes CASSQATGKTYEQYF.

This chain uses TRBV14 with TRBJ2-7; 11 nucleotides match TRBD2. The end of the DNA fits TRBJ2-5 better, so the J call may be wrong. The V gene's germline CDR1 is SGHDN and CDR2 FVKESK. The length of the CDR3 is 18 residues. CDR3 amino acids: CASSQGLLLAGGKETQYF. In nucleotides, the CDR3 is TGTGCCAGCAGCCAAGGTCTTTTGCTAGCGGGGGGAAAAGAGACCCAGTACTTC.

The CDR3 DNA follows: TGTGCCAGCGATGAAGGGACGACGATCGCCGATACGCAGTATTTT. Its translation: CASDEGTTIADTQYF. This chain uses TRBV25-1 with TRBJ2-3; D could derive from TRBD1 or TRBD2 (5 bases each). This CDR3 contains 15 residues. The germline V and J ends were trimmed by 8 bases and 6 bases, with 21 bases remaining between them. Per germline, CDR1 MGHDK and CDR2 SYGVNS.

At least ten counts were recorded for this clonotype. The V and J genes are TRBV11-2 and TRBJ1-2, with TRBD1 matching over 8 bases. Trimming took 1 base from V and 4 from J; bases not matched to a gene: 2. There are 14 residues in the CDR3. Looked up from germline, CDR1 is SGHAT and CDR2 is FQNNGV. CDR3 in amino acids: CASSLGQGTYGYTF. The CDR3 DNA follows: TGTGCCAGCAGCTTAGGACAGGGGACCTATGGCTACACCTTC.

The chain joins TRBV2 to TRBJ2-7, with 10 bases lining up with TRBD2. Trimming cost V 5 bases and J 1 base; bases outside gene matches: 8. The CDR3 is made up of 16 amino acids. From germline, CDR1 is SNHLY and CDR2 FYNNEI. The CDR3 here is CASSPRGSGGSYEQYF. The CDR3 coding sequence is TGTGCCAGCAGTCCTCGGGGTAGCGGGGGGTCCTACGAGCAGTACTTC.

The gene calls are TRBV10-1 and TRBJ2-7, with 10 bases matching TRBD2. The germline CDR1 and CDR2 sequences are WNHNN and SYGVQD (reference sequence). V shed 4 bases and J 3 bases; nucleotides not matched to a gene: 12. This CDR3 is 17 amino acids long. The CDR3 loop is CASSGVNLAGDHYEQYF. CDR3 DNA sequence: TGCGCCAGCAGTGGAGTAAACCTAGCGGGAGACCACTACGAGCAGTACTTC.

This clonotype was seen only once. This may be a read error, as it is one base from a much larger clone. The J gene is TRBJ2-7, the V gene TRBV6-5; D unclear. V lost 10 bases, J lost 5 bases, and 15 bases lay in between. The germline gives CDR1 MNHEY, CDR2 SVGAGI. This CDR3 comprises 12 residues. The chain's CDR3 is CATRLGVHEQYF. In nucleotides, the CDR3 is TGTGCCACCCGTTTGGGTGTTCACGAGCAGTACTTC.

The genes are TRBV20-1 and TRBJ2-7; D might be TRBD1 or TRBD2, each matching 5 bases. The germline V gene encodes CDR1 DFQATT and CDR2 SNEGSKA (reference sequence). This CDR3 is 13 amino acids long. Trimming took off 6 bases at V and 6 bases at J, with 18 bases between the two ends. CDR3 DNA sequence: TGCAGTGCCCGGGGACGTCCCCGCCGCGAGCAGTACTTC. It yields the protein CSARGRPRREQYF.

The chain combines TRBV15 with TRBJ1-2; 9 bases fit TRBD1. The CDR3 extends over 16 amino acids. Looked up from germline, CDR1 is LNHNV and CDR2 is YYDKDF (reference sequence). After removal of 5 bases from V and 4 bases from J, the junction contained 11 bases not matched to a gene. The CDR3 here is CATSRRDRDVGYGYTF. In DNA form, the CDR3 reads TGTGCCACCAGCCGGAGGGACAGGGATGTCGGCTATGGCTACACCTTC.

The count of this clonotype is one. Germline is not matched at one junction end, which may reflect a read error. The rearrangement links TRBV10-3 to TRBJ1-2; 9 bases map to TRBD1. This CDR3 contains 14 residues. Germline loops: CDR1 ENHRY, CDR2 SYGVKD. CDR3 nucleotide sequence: TGTGCCAGCAGTCCTGACAGGGGGGACTATGGCTACACCTTC. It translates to CASSPDRGDYGYTF.

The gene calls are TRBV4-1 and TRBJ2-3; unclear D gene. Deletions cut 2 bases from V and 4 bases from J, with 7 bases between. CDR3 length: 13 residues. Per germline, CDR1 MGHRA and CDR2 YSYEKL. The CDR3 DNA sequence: TGCGCCAGCAGCCAACGGTACCCAGATACGCAGTATTTT. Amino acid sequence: CASSQRYPDTQYF.

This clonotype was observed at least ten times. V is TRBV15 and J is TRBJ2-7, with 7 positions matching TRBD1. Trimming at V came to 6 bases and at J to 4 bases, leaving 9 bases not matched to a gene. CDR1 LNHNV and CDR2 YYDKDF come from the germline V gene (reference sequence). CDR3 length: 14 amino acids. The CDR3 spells CATRGEGALYEQYF. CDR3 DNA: TGTGCCACCAGAGGAGAGGGGGCGTTGTACGAGCAGTACTTC.

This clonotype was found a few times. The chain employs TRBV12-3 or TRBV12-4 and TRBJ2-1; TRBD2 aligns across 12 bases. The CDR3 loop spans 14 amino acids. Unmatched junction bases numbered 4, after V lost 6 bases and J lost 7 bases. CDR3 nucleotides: TGTGCCAGCAGCCAGACTAGCGGGAGAAATGAGCAGTTCTTC. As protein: CASSQTSGRNEQFF.

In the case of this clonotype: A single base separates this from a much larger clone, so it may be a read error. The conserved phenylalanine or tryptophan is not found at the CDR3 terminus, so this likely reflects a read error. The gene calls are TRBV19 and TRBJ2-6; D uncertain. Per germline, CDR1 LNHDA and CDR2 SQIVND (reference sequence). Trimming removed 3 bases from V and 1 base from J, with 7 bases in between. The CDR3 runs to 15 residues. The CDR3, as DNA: TGTGCCAGTAGTATTCGGGTTTCTGGGGCCAACGTCCTGACTTCC. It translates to CASSIRVSGANVLTS.

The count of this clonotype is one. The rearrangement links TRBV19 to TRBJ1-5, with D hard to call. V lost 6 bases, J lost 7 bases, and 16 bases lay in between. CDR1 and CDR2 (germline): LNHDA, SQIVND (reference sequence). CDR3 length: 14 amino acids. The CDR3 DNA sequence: TGTGCCAGTAGAGTAGAGACACAAGTCCAGCCCCAGCATTTT. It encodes CASRVETQVQPQHF. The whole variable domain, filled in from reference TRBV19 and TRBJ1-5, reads DGGITQSPKYLFRKEGQNVTLSCEQNLNHDAMYWYRQDPGQGLRLIYYSQIVNDFQKGDIAEGYSVSREKKESFPLTVTSAQKNPTAFYLCASRVETQVQPQHFGDGTRLSIL.

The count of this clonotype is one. Written as DNA, the CDR3 is TGTGCCACCAGTGACATCTCCTACGAGCAGTACTTC. It encodes CATSDISYEQYF. This sequence joins TRBV24-1 and TRBJ2-7; no reliable D call. Trimming removed 4 bases from V and 0 bases from J, with 3 bases in between. The V gene's germline CDR1 is KGHDR and CDR2 SFDVKD. This CDR3 spans 12 amino acids.

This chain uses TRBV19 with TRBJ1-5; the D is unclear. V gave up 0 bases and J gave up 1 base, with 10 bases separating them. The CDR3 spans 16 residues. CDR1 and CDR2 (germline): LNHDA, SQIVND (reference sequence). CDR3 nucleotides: TGTGCCAGTAGTATAGAGTTGGGGAGGAGCAATCAGCCCCAGCATTTT. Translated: CASSIELGRSNQPQHF.

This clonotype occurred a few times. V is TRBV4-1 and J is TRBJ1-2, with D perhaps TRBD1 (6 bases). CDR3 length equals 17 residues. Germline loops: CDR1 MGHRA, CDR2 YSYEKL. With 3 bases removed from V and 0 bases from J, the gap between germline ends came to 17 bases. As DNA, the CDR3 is TGCGCCAGCAGCCACAACCCCCGGGACACGTCTAACTATGGCTACACCTTC. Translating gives CASSHNPRDTSNYGYTF.

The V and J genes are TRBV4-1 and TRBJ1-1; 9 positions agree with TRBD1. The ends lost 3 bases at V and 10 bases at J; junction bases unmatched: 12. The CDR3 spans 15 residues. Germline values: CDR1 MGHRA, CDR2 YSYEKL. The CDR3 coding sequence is TGCGCCAGCAGCCACCGGGACAGGGATTCGAGTGGAGCTTTCTTT. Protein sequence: CASSHRDRDSSGAFF.